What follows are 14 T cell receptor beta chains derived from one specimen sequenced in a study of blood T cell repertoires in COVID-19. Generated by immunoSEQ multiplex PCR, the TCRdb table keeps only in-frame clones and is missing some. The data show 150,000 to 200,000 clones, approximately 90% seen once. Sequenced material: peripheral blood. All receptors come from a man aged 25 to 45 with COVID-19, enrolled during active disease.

CDR3 in amino acids: CASSITGGPNSPLHF. CDR3 nucleotide sequence: TGTGCCAGTAGTATAACAGGGGGCCCTAATTCACCCCTCCACTTT. The rearrangement joins TRBV19 to TRBJ1-6; TRBD1 aligns across 9 bases. The CDR3 extends over 15 amino acids. CDR1 is LNHDA, CDR2 SQIVND, per germline (reference sequence). V was pared by 2 bases and J by 6 bases, with 2 bases of the junction left unmatched. The full variable domain, completed using reference TRBV19 and TRBJ1-6, is DGGITQSPKYLFRKEGQNVTLSCEQNLNHDAMYWYRQDPGQGLRLIYYSQIVNDFQKGDIAEGYSVSREKKESFPLTVTSAQKNPTAFYLCASSITGGPNSPLHFGNGTRLTVT.

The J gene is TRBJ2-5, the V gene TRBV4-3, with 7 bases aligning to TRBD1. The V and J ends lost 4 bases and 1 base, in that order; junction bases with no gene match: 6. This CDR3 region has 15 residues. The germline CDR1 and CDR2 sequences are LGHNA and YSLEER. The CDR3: CASSPRGHLQETQYF. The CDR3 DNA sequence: TGCGCCAGCAGCCCGAGGGGGCATCTCCAAGAGACCCAGTACTTC.

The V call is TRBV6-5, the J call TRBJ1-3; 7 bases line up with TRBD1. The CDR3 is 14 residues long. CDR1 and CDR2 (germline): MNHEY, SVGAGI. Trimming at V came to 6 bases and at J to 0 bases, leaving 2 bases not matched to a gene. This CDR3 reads CASSNRGSGNTIYF. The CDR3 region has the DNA TGTGCCAGCAGCAACAGGGGCTCTGGAAACACCATATATTTT.

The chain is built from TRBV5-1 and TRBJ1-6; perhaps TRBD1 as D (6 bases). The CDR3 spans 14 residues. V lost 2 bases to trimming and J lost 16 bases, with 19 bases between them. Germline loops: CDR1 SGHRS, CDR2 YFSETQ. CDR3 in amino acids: CASSFGQDSFRLHF. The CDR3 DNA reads TGCGCCAGCAGCTTCGGCCAGGACAGCTTCAGACTCCACTTT.

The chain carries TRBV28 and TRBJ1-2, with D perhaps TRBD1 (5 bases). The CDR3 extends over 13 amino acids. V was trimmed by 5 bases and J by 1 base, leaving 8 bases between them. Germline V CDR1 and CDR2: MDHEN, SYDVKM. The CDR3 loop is CASSTGFNYGYTF. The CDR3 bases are TGTGCCAGCAGTACAGGATTTAACTATGGCTACACCTTC.

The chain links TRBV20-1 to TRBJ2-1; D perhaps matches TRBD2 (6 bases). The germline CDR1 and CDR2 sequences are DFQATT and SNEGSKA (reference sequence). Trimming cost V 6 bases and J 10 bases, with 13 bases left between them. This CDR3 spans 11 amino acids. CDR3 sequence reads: CSALRTTEQFF. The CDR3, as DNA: TGCAGTGCCTTACGGACTACCGAGCAGTTCTTC.

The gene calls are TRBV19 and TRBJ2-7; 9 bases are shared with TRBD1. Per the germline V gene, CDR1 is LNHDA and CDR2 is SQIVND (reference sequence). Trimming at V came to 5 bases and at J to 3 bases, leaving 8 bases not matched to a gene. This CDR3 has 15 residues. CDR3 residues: CASSVGQGQLYEQYF. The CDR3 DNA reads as TGTGCCAGTAGTGTCGGACAGGGGCAGCTCTACGAGCAGTACTTC.

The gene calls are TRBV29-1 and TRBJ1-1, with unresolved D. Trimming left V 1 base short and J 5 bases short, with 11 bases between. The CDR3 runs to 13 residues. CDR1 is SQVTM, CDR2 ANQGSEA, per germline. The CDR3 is CSVEGLGRTEAFF. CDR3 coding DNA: TGCAGCGTTGAAGGTCTCGGTCGGACTGAAGCTTTCTTT.

The CDR3 DNA follows: TGTGCCAGCAGTCGACCGGGATCCCTAGAGACCCAGTACTTC. Amino acid sequence: CASSRPGSLETQYF. This chain joins TRBV7-3 and TRBJ2-5; D possibly corresponds to TRBD2 (5 bases). With 6 bases removed from V and 4 bases from J, the gap between germline ends came to 15 bases. CDR3 size: 14 residues. Germline values: CDR1 SGHTA, CDR2 FQGTGA.

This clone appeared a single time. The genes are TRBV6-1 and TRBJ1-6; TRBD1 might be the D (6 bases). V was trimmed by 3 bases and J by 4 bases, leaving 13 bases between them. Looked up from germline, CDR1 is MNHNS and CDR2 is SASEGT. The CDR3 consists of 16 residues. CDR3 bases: TGTGCCAGCAGTGACAGATCAGGGGCTTATAATTCACCCCTCCACTTT. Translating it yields CASSDRSGAYNSPLHF.

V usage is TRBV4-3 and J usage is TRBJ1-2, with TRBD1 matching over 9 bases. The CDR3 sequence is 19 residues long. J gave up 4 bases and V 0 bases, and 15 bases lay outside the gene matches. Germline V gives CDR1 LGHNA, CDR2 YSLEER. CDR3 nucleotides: TGCGCCAGCAGCCAAGATCATCCCATGGAGACAGGGGGTGGCTATGGCTACACCTTC. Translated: CASSQDHPMETGGGYGYTF.

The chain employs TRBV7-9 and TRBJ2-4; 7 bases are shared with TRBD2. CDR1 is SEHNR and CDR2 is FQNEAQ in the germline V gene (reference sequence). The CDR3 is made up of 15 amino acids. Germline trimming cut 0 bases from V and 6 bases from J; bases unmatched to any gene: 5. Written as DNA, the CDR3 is TGTGCCAGCAGCTTAGCGGGAGGGTTTCGAAACATTCAGTACTTC. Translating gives CASSLAGGFRNIQYF.

CDR3 nucleotide sequence: TGTGCCAGTCAAAAGGACAGCCAGACCTACGAGCAGTACTTC. Protein sequence: CASQKDSQTYEQYF. The rearrangement uses TRBV19 and TRBJ2-7; a possible D gene is TRBD1 (6 bases). CDR1 and CDR2 (germline): LNHDA, SQIVND (reference sequence). CDR3 length: 14 residues. Trimming cost V 8 bases and J 2 bases, with 16 bases left between them.

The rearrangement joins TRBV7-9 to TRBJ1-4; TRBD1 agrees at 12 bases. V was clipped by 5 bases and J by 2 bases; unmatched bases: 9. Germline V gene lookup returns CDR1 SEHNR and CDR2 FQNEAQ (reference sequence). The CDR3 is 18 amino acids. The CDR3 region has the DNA TGTGCCAGCAGCCCGAAGTGGGGACAGGGGGCGACTAATGAAAAACTGTTTTTT. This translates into CASSPKWGQGATNEKLFF.